The 17 T cell receptor beta chains listed next were all sequenced from one sample in a study of OX40 agonist ivuxolimab in advanced cancers. Sequencing used immunoSEQ multiplex PCR; TCRdb keeps in-frame clones, though not all of them. The table lists about 59,000 clones, over 70% of them singletons, with about 0.36% in the top ten. The specimen was CD4+ or CD8+ T cells sorted from blood, collected in a trial of the OX40 agonist ivuxolimab. The receptors come from an adult with an advanced solid tumor such as melanoma, head and neck, liver or kidney cancer.

In its sample, this clone is medium-sized (0.01 to 0.1%). J is TRBJ2-2 and V is TRBV11-2, with D possibly being TRBD1 (6 bases). Trimming removed 5 bases at V and 0 bases at J, with 10 bases between. The CDR3 has 15 residues. CDR1 SGHAT and CDR2 FQNNGV come from the germline V gene. The chain's CDR3 is CASSQDSPNTGELFF. The CDR3 bases are TGTGCCAGCAGCCAGGACAGCCCGAACACCGGGGAGCTGTTTTTT.

The CDR3 DNA follows: TGTGCCAGCAGCTCAAGACAGGGGGGCACCGGGGAGCTGTTTTTT. Protein: CASSSRQGGTGELFF. The rearrangement joins TRBV7-3 to TRBJ2-2; 9 bases fit TRBD1. Germline values: CDR1 SGHTA, CDR2 FQGTGA. This CDR3 comprises 15 residues. The V and J ends lost 4 bases and 4 bases, in that order; junction bases with no gene match: 4.

The chain links TRBV7-9 to TRBJ1-5; D gene unclear. The V gene lost 2 bases and the J gene lost 0 bases, with 8 bases spanning the gap. Germline assignment: CDR1 SEHNR and CDR2 FQNEAQ (reference sequence). The CDR3 runs to 15 residues. The DNA of the CDR3 is TGTGCCAGCAGCTTATATTCCGCTAGCAATCAGCCCCAGCATTTT. The encoded protein is CASSLYSASNQPQHF.

The chain couples TRBV5-1 to TRBJ1-1; 8 nucleotides agree with TRBD1. In germline, CDR1 is SGHRS, CDR2 YFSETQ. V was clipped by 4 bases and J by 4 bases; unmatched bases: 6. This CDR3 is built from 14 residues. This CDR3 reads CASSVTGVGTEAFF. In DNA form, the CDR3 reads TGCGCCAGCAGCGTGACAGGGGTAGGCACTGAAGCTTTCTTT.

The chain couples TRBV7-8 to TRBJ1-5; D ambiguous. The CDR3 has 13 amino acids. CDR1 is SGHVS, CDR2 FQNEAQ, per germline. V lost 0 bases to trimming and J lost 4 bases, with 4 bases between them. The CDR3 bases are TGTGCCAGCAGCTTAGCACGGAATCAGCCCCAGCATTTT. It translates to CASSLARNQPQHF.

CDR3 in DNA: TGTGCCAGCAGTGCGAACGGGGATACGCAGTATTTT. As protein: CASSANGDTQYF. V and J are TRBV6-6 and TRBJ2-3; D call uncertain. The CDR3 covers 12 residues. V lost 5 bases and J 6 bases, leaving 9 bases between the germline ends. Germline CDR1 reads MNHNY; CDR2 reads SVGAGI (reference sequence).

V and J are TRBV28 and TRBJ2-7, with D maybe TRBD2 (5 bases). The CDR3 covers 16 residues. V shed 10 bases and J shed 5 bases, with 27 bases lying between them. The germline V gene encodes CDR1 MDHEN and CDR2 SYDVKM. CDR3 sequence: CATLSWAGPIGNEQYF. CDR3 DNA: TGTGCCACTTTGTCATGGGCCGGCCCTATCGGGAACGAGCAGTACTTC.

This sequence joins TRBV9 and TRBJ1-6, with unresolved D. V was cut by 0 bases and J by 7 bases, with 14 bases left in between. CDR1 and CDR2 from the germline V gene are SGDLS and YYNGEE. This CDR3 is built from 16 residues. The CDR3 DNA sequence: TGTGCCAGCAGCGTAGCCACCCAGCGGATAAATTCACCCCTCCACTTT. The encoded protein is CASSVATQRINSPLHF.

This chain connects TRBV6-5 to TRBJ2-7; unclear D gene. Germline values: CDR1 MNHEY, CDR2 SVGAGI. Trimming left V 6 bases short and J 4 bases short, with 7 bases between. The CDR3 covers 11 residues. CDR3 bases: TGTGCCAGCAGGACAAATTACGAGCAGTACTTC. Its translation is CASRTNYEQYF.

The CDR3 DNA follows: TGCGCCAGCAGTGGGGCAGGGGGACTAAAGGATACGCAGTATTTT. This gives the protein CASSGAGGLKDTQYF. This chain uses TRBV10-1 with TRBJ2-3, with D perhaps given as TRBD1 or TRBD2 (7 bases each). CDR1 WNHNN and CDR2 SYGVQD come from the germline V gene (reference sequence). The CDR3 contains 15 residues. Trimming removed 4 bases from V and 6 bases from J, with 17 bases in between.

This rearrangement joins TRBV2 to TRBJ2-3; TRBD1 matches at 7 bases. The germline gives CDR1 SNHLY, CDR2 FYNNEI. The CDR3 covers 14 residues. After removal of 4 bases from V and 6 bases from J, the junction contained 7 bases not matched to a gene. The CDR3 here is CASSVDRVGDTQYF. In DNA form, the CDR3 reads TGTGCCAGCAGTGTCGACAGGGTTGGTGATACGCAGTATTTT.

The chain is built from TRBV5-1 and TRBJ2-6; D gene ambiguous. This CDR3 has 15 residues. The germline gives CDR1 SGHRS, CDR2 YFSETQ. V lost 3 bases, J lost 0 bases, and 7 bases lay in between. The CDR3 DNA follows: TGCGCCAGCAGCTCCCAGAACTCTGGGGCCAACGTCCTGACTTTC. Translation gives CASSSQNSGANVLTF.

Worth noting for this clone: A much bigger clone sits one base away, suggesting this may be a read error. This CDR3 is also generated by other DNA sequences in the sample. The chain links TRBV21-1 to TRBJ2-5; the table assigns TRBD2, which was not confirmed against the DNA. TRBV21-1 is classified as a pseudogene. This CDR3 region has 15 residues. CDR3 nucleotide sequence: TGTGCCAGCAGCAAGGCCGGAGCCGGTCAAGAGACCCAGTACTTC. The encoded protein is CASSKAGAGQETQYF.

V gene TRBV6-5 combines with J gene TRBJ2-6; no clear D gene. The germline V gene has CDR1 MNHEY and CDR2 SVGAGI. The V end lost 5 bases, the J end lost 1 base, and 9 bases lay between the germline ends. The length of the CDR3 is 15 residues. The CDR3 nucleotides are TGTGCCAGCAGTAAGGATTCATCTGGGGCCAACGTCCTGACTTTC. It encodes CASSKDSSGANVLTF.

V and J are TRBV2 and TRBJ1-2; no definite D call. The CDR3 covers 14 residues. V lost 2 bases and J 7 bases, leaving 14 bases between the germline ends. Per germline, CDR1 SNHLY and CDR2 FYNNEI. CDR3 loop: CASSEYSQRSGYTF. The CDR3 coding sequence is TGTGCCAGCAGTGAATATAGCCAGAGGAGTGGCTACACCTTC.

This sequence joins TRBV29-1 and TRBJ2-5; 15 bases fit TRBD2. Unmatched junction bases numbered 4, after V lost 4 bases and J lost 1 base. The CDR3 is 16 amino acids. Germline V gene data show CDR1 as SQVTM and CDR2 as ANQGSEA. The CDR3 DNA reads TGCAGCGTTGGGACTAGCGGGAGGGTGTTCCAAGAGACCCAGTACTTC. This codes for CSVGTSGRVFQETQYF.

V usage is TRBV16 and J usage is TRBJ2-2, with 10 bases lining up with TRBD1. V gave up 3 bases and J gave up 7 bases; unmatched junction bases: 11. Germline V CDR1 and CDR2: KGHSY, FQNENV. This CDR3 contains 17 residues. Here the CDR3 reads CASSQHGTGAPIGELFF. The CDR3 nucleotides read TGTGCCAGCAGCCAGCATGGGACAGGGGCGCCGATCGGGGAGCTGTTTTTT. The full variable domain, with the rest looked up from reference TRBV16 and TRBJ2-2, is GEEVAQTPKHLVRGEGQKAKLYCAPIKGHSYVFWYQQVLKNEFKFLISFQNENVFDETGMPKERFSAKCLPNSPCSLEIQATKLEDSAVYFCASSQHGTGAPIGELFFGEGSRLTVL.